This T cell receptor (beta chain) stems from a study of blood T cell repertoires in COVID-19. Study as a whole: Spain, Italy and the United States supplied samples that represented acute and convalescent COVID-19. The cDNA or gDNA used as material had been derived from T cells, B-cell-depleted T cells, or PBMCs.

The authors' processing: Amplification from reference gene primers served as the basis for estimated nucleated cell counts. Clones were read by immunoSEQ multiplex PCR, and TCRdb kept only the in-frame ones, dropping some. That table supplies the V and J calls and clone size; D and trimming were determined from the DNA. This table holds about 270,000 clones, approximately 87% found once. Germline-derived CDR1 and CDR2 are SGHAT and FQNNGV. The CDR3 runs 12 residues. The ends were cut back, 1 base at V and 6 bases at J, with 7 bases in the middle. Enrolment of Seattle patients took place during active infection, and they were followed longitudinally.

The sequencing sample was made of peripheral blood. The TCR originated in a woman younger than 45 with COVID-19, enrolled during active disease. The rearrangement joins TRBV11-2 to TRBJ2-7, with D unclear. The CDR3 region is CASSLGFSEQYF. Written as DNA, the CDR3 is TGTGCCAGCAGCTTAGGTTTCAGCGAGCAGTACTTC.